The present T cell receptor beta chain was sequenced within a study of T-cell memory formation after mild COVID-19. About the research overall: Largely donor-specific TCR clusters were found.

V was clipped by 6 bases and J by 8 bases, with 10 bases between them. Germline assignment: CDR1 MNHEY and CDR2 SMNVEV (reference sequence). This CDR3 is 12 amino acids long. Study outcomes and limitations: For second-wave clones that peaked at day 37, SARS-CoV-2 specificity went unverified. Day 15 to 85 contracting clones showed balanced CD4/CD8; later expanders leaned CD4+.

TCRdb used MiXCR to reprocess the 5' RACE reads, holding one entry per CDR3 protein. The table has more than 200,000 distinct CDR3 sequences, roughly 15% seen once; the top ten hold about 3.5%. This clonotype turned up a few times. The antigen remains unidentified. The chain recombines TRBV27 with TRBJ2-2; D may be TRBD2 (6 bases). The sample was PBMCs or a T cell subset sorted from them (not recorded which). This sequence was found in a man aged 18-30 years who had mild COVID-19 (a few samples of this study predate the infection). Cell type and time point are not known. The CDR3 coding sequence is TGTGCCAGCAGCCTCCGGGGGGGGGAGCTGTTTTTT. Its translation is CASSLRGGELFF.